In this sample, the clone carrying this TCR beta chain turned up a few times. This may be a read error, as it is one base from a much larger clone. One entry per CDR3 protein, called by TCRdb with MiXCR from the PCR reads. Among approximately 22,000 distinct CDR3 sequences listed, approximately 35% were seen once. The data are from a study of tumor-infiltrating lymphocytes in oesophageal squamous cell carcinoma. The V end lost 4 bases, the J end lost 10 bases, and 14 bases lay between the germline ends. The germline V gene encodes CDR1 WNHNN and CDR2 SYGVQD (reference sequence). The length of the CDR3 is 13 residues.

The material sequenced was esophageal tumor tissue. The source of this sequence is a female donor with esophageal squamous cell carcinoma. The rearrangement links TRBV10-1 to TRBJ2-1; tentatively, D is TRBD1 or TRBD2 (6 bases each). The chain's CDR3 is CASSAGAAYEQFF. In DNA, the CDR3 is TGCGCCAGCAGTGCGGGGGCCGCCTACGAGCAGTTCTTC.